Shown below are 24 T cell receptor beta chains from a single sample sequenced in a study of cytomegalovirus exposure and HLA in healthy donors. Generated by immunoSEQ multiplex PCR, the TCRdb table keeps only in-frame clones and is missing some. The sample shows 85,000 to 90,000 clones, roughly 97% of them seen only once. Input material: PBMCs. Every receptor here comes from a young man in good health and CMV-seronegative.

The chain combines TRBV5-1 with TRBJ1-5, with 10 bases identical to TRBD1. Germline values: CDR1 SGHRS, CDR2 YFSETQ. V shed 3 bases and J 4 bases; nucleotides not matched to a gene: 1. This CDR3 spans 14 amino acids. CDR3 amino acids: CASSSGQGNQPQHF. The DNA of the CDR3 is TGCGCCAGCAGCTCGGGACAGGGGAATCAGCCCCAGCATTTT.

The V call is TRBV7-9, the J call TRBJ2-5; D might be TRBD1 (6 bases). The germline gives CDR1 SEHNR, CDR2 FQNEAQ (reference sequence). CDR3 length equals 14 residues. V was shortened by 5 bases and J by 7 bases, with 17 bases between the two germline ends. Here the CDR3 DNA reads TGTGCCAGCAGCGTAGGGGGACAACTCGGGACCCAGTACTTC. It yields the protein CASSVGGQLGTQYF.

This chain connects TRBV29-1 to TRBJ2-2, with TRBD1 matching 10 bases. The CDR3 is 15 residues long. Germline V gene data show CDR1 as SQVTM and CDR2 as ANQGSEA. Germline trimming cut 7 bases from V and 7 bases from J; bases unmatched to any gene: 12. CDR3 coding DNA: TGCAGCGCTTACGCTGGGACAGGGGTCGGCGGGGAGCTGTTTTTT. Translation gives CSAYAGTGVGGELFF.

The chain has TRBV5-8 and TRBJ2-7; 9 nucleotides match TRBD2. V shed 5 bases, J shed 4 bases, and the junction held 10 bases outside the gene matches. The CDR3 extends over 15 amino acids. Germline V gene lookup returns CDR1 SGHTS and CDR2 YDEGEE. The CDR3 reads CASSFRLAELYEQYV. The DNA for the CDR3 is TGTGCCAGCAGTTTTCGACTAGCGGAGTTATACGAGCAGTACGTC.

V and J are TRBV5-1 and TRBJ2-3; 10 bases fit TRBD2. Losses at the gene ends were 1 base for V and 3 bases for J; bases not matched to a gene: 5. Germline V lookup: CDR1 SGHRS, CDR2 YFSETQ. The CDR3 covers 16 residues. CDR3 bases: TGCGCCAGCAGCTTGCCTAGCGGGAGTGGGACAGATACGCAGTATTTT. Translation gives CASSLPSGSGTDTQYF.

CDR3 DNA sequence: TGTGCCAGCAGATTGAGACAGGGAAAGAATGAGCAGTTCTTC. It specifies CASRLRQGKNEQFF. The V and J genes are TRBV28 and TRBJ2-1; 7 bases map to TRBD1. V lost 6 bases to trimming and J lost 7 bases; unmatched junction nucleotides: 9. CDR1 and CDR2 from the germline V gene are MDHEN and SYDVKM. The CDR3 covers 14 residues.

The sample holds one count of this clone. V usage is TRBV11-1 and J usage is TRBJ2-1; 9 bases are shared with TRBD2. The CDR3 loop spans 15 amino acids. J lost 7 bases, V lost 6 bases, and 10 bases had no gene match. Germline values: CDR1 SGHAT, CDR2 FQDESV (reference sequence). The CDR3 region has the DNA TGTGCCAGCAGAAAGCGGGAGGTGGGTCGGAATGAGCAGTTCTTC. Translation gives CASRKREVGRNEQFF.

This clone was detected once. The V and J genes are TRBV28 and TRBJ2-3; maybe TRBD2 (6 bases). CDR3 length: 16 residues. Germline CDR1 reads MDHEN; CDR2 reads SYDVKM. V gave up 5 bases and J gave up 4 bases, with 19 bases separating them. This chain's CDR3 is CASSTPKAERADTQYF. Written as DNA, the CDR3 is TGTGCCAGCAGTACCCCTAAAGCGGAGCGGGCAGATACGCAGTATTTT. The variable domain in full, with the rest retrieved from reference TRBV28 and TRBJ2-3, is DVKVTQSSRYLVKRTGEKVFLECVQDMDHENMFWYRQDPGLGLRLIYFSYDVKMKEKGDIPEGYSVSREKKERFSLILESASTNQTSMYLCASSTPKAERADTQYFGPGTRLTVL.

This rearrangement joins TRBV19 to TRBJ2-7; 7 bases align to TRBD1. The germline CDR1 and CDR2 sequences are LNHDA and SQIVND (reference sequence). After removal of 5 bases from V and 2 bases from J, the junction contained 6 bases not matched to a gene. The CDR3 extends over 14 amino acids. CDR3 protein: CASSCYQGAYEQYV. CDR3 sequence (DNA): TGTGCCAGTAGTTGTTATCAGGGGGCCTACGAGCAGTACGTC.

The chain joins TRBV9 to TRBJ2-6; D possibly corresponds to TRBD2 (6 bases). Trimming pared 5 bases from V and 4 bases from J, leaving 13 bases between. The CDR3 spans 15 residues. CDR1 and CDR2 (germline): SGDLS, YYNGEE. CDR3 in DNA: TGTGCCAGCAGTGGCCTAGCGACCGGGGCCAACGTCCTGACTTTC. Its translation: CASSGLATGANVLTF.

This clone was detected only once. V and J are TRBV9 and TRBJ2-3; D possibly corresponds to TRBD2 (6 bases). Germline lookup yields CDR1 SGDLS and CDR2 YYNGEE. CDR3 length: 13 amino acids. Trimming stripped 0 bases from V and 9 bases from J, with 11 bases between. The CDR3, as DNA: TGTGCCAGCAGCGTAGCTGAGCGGGCCACGCAGTATTTT. It translates to CASSVAERATQYF.

This chain uses TRBV30 with TRBJ1-5; D unresolved. The CDR3 is made up of 15 amino acids. Per the germline V gene, CDR1 is GTSNPN and CDR2 is SVGIG (reference sequence). The ends were cut back, 8 bases at V and 2 bases at J, with 19 bases in the middle. The CDR3: CAARRTGNGNQPQHF. In DNA, the CDR3 is TGTGCCGCACGAAGGACCGGGAATGGCAATCAGCCCCAGCATTTT.

The gene calls are TRBV19 and TRBJ1-5; D not resolved. V was clipped by 4 bases and J by 6 bases, with 16 bases between them. Germline CDR1 is LNHDA and CDR2 is SQIVND (reference sequence). This CDR3 region has 15 residues. CDR3 sequence reads: CASSTGVRSRQPQHF. Written as DNA, the CDR3 is TGTGCCAGTAGTACCGGGGTCAGGTCTCGTCAGCCCCAGCATTTT.

The V gene is TRBV29-1, the J gene TRBJ1-1; 10 bases fit TRBD1. Unmatched junction bases numbered 4, after V lost 7 bases and J lost 5 bases. The germline gives CDR1 SQVTM, CDR2 ANQGSEA. The CDR3 totals 12 residues. The CDR3 reads CSATGGRTEAFF. DNA for the CDR3: TGCAGCGCGACAGGGGGCCGGACTGAAGCTTTCTTT.

The chain links TRBV4-3 to TRBJ1-5; maybe TRBD1 (5 bases). The CDR3 spans 15 residues. The V and J ends lost 4 bases and 7 bases respectively, with 17 bases between them. CDR1 and CDR2 from the germline V gene are LGHNA and YSLEER. CDR3: CASSPKVGAGQPQHF. The CDR3 DNA sequence: TGCGCCAGCAGCCCCAAGGTAGGGGCCGGACAGCCCCAGCATTTT.

The CDR3 region has the DNA TGTGCCAGCAGTGTGAGCAGGGGCTTCTATGGCTACACCTTC. It codes for CASSVSRGFYGYTF. This chain links TRBV2 with TRBJ1-2; maybe TRBD1 (6 bases). Germline V gene lookup returns CDR1 SNHLY and CDR2 FYNNEI. V shed 4 bases and J shed 4 bases, with 13 bases lying between them. This CDR3 is 14 amino acids long. The variable domain in full, with the rest retrieved from reference TRBV2 and TRBJ1-2, is EPEVTQTPSHQVTQMGQEVILRCVPISNHLYFYWYRQILGQKVEFLVSFYNNEISEKSEIFDDQFSVERPDGSNFTLKIRSTKLEDSAMYFCASSVSRGFYGYTFGSGTRLTVV.

This chain uses TRBV29-1 with TRBJ1-1; D might be TRBD1 (5 bases). The CDR3 runs to 14 residues. The V gene's germline CDR1 is SQVTM and CDR2 ANQGSEA. The germline V and J ends were trimmed by 3 bases and 6 bases, with 17 bases remaining between them. The CDR3 DNA sequence: TGCAGCGTTGAGGGGCAGGGAAACTACGCTGAAGCTTTCTTT. The encoded protein is CSVEGQGNYAEAFF.

The CDR3 DNA reads TGTGCCAGCAGTGAAAGACAGGGGGCTAACTATGGCTACACCTTC. It yields the protein CASSERQGANYGYTF. The rearrangement links TRBV6-1 to TRBJ1-2, with 9 bases identical to TRBD1. Germline values: CDR1 MNHNS, CDR2 SASEGT. The V segment lost 2 bases and the J segment 0 bases; nucleotides outside the gene matches: 1. CDR3 length: 15 amino acids.

This chain joins TRBV28 and TRBJ1-5; D ambiguous. V shed 5 bases and J shed 2 bases, with 16 bases lying between them. The CDR3 is 16 amino acids. Per germline, CDR1 MDHEN and CDR2 SYDVKM. As DNA, the CDR3 is TGTGCCAGCAGTACTTCTTCGACACTTGGCAATCAGCCCCAGCATTTT. Translation: CASSTSSTLGNQPQHF.

In DNA form, the CDR3 reads TGTGCCAGCAGCTTAAGAGGCGGGAGCCACTCCTACGAGCAGTACTTC. It is translated as CASSLRGGSHSYEQYF. The chain is built from TRBV7-3 and TRBJ2-7; the match to TRBD2 covers 7 bases. J lost 0 bases, V lost 1 base, and 6 bases had no gene match. Looked up from germline, CDR1 is SGHTA and CDR2 is FQGTGA. This CDR3 comprises 16 residues. Filled out from reference TRBV7-3 and TRBJ2-7, the complete variable domain reads GAGVSQTPSNKVTEKGKYVELRCDPISGHTALYWYRQSLGQGPEFLIYFQGTGAADDSGLPNDRFFAVRPEGSVSTLKIQRTERGDSAVYLCASSLRGGSHSYEQYFGPGTRLTVT.

The V gene is TRBV11-2, the J gene TRBJ2-1; D is uncertain. V was pared by 1 base and J by 4 bases, with 11 bases between. The CDR3 covers 15 residues. Germline V CDR1 and CDR2: SGHAT, FQNNGV. The CDR3 DNA reads TGTGCCAGCAGCTTAGGGAGCCCTGGTTACAATGAGCAGTTCTTC. Encoded protein: CASSLGSPGYNEQFF.

The chain combines TRBV5-4 with TRBJ2-2, with D possibly TRBD1 on 5 matching bases. The V end lost 0 bases, the J end lost 6 bases, and 15 bases lay between the germline ends. The CDR3 is made up of 16 amino acids. CDR1 and CDR2 (germline): SGHNT, YYREEE (reference sequence). The chain's CDR3 is CASSLVLPQGAGELFF. DNA for the CDR3: TGTGCCAGCAGCTTGGTACTACCCCAAGGGGCCGGGGAGCTGTTTTTT.

V gene TRBV13 combines with J gene TRBJ2-3; the match to TRBD2 covers 15 bases. The CDR3 runs 18 residues. The V gene end was trimmed by 5 bases and the J gene end by 6 bases; junction bases not matched to a gene: 12. CDR1 and CDR2 from the germline V gene are PRHDT and FYEKMQ (reference sequence). CDR3 amino acids: CASSPGLAGGPIVDTQYF. The CDR3 nucleotides are TGTGCCAGCAGCCCCGGACTAGCGGGAGGGCCAATTGTGGATACGCAGTATTTT.

This chain joins TRBV2 and TRBJ1-1; D might be TRBD1 (5 bases). Trimming removed 0 bases from V and 7 bases from J, with 15 bases in between. The CDR3 runs 15 residues. Per the germline V gene, CDR1 is SNHLY and CDR2 is FYNNEI. CDR3 residues: CASSEAGGPFYEAFF. CDR3 sequence (DNA): TGTGCCAGCAGTGAAGCGGGGGGTCCCTTCTATGAAGCTTTCTTT.